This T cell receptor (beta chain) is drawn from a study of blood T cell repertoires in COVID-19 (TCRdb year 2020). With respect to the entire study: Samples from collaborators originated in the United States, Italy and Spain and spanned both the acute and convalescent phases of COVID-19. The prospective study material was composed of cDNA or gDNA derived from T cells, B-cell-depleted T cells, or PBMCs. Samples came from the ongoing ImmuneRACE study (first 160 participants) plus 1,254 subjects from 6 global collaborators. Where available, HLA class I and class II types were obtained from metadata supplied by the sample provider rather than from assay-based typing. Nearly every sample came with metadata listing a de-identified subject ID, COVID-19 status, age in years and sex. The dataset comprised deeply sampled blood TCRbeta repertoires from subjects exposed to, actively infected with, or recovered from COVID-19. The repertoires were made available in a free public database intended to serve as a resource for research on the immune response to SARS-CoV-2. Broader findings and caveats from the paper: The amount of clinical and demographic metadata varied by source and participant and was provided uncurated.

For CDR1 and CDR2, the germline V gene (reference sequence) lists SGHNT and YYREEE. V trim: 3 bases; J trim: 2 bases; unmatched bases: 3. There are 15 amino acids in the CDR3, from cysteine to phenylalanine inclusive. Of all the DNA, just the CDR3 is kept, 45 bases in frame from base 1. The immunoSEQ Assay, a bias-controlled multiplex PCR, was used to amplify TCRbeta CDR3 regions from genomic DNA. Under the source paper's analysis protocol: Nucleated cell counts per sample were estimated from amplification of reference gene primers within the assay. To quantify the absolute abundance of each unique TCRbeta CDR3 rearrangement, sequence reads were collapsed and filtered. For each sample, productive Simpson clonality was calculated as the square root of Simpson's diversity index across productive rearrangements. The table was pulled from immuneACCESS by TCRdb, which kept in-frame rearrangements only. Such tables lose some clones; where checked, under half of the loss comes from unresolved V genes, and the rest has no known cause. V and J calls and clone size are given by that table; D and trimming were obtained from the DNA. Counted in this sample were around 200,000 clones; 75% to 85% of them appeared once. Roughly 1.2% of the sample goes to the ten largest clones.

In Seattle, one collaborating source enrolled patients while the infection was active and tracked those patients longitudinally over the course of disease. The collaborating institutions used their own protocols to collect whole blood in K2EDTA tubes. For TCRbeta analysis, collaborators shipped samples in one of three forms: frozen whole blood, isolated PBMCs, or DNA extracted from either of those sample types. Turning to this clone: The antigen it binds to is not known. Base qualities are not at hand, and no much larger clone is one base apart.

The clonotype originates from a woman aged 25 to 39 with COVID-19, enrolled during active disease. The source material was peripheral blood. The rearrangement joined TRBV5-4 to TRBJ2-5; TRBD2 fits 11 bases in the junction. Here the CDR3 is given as CASSWGTSGQETQYF. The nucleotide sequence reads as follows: TGTGCCAGCAGCTGGGGGACTAGCGGACAAGAGACCCAGTACTTC.